This T cell receptor (beta chain) was sequenced for a study of blood T cell repertoires in COVID-19. Study as a whole: Some COVID-19 samples were acute and others convalescent; all came from the United States, Italy and Spain.

Here immunoSEQ multiplex PCR was the method, and the copy in TCRdb shows in-frame clones only, minus some. The table lists tens of thousands of clones, around nine tenths of them singletons. Seattle enrolled patients during active infection and tracked them longitudinally. The source of this sequence is a woman between 55 and 75 years old with COVID-19, enrolled during active disease. Sequencing was performed on peripheral blood.

CDR3 sequence reads: CASSQDEGVRNTIYF. The CDR3 region has the DNA TGCGCCAGCAGCCAAGACGAGGGAGTTAGAAACACCATATATTTT. The chain is built from TRBV4-1 and TRBJ1-3; the D is unclear. The germline CDR1 and CDR2 sequences are MGHRA and YSYEKL. The CDR3 consists of 15 residues. The V gene lost 0 bases and the J gene lost 5 bases, with 11 bases spanning the gap.